The text below deals with one T cell receptor (beta chain). The data were obtained in a study of blood T cell repertoires in COVID-19. Study background: From T cells, B-cell-depleted T cells, or PBMCs came the material, which was cDNA or gDNA.

The protocol was immunoSEQ multiplex PCR, while the TCRdb copy is restricted to in-frame clones and leaves out a portion. The sample has 270,000 or so clones; 84% are singletons. CDR1 is ENHRY, CDR2 SYGVKD, per germline. This CDR3 is built from 15 residues. The trim removed 8 bases at V and 8 bases at J, leaving 11 bases unmatched. The chain employs TRBV10-3 and TRBJ1-4; 10 bases agree with TRBD1. Sequencing was carried out using peripheral blood. This TCR was sampled from a human donor with COVID-19, enrolled during active disease. The donor label of this sample is uncertain. CDR3 region: CAIGTGALGEEKLFF. The CDR3, as DNA: TGTGCCATCGGGACAGGGGCGCTAGGGGAGGAAAAACTGTTTTTT.